The following is a T cell receptor beta chain sequence with its context. The data were taken from a study of blood T cell repertoires in COVID-19. About the study: Spain, Italy and the United States supplied samples that represented acute and convalescent COVID-19. T cells, B-cell-depleted T cells, or PBMCs provided the cDNA or gDNA that served as material.

Original analysis: Amplifying reference gene primers gave estimates of nucleated cell counts. Here immunoSEQ multiplex PCR was the method, and the copy in TCRdb shows in-frame clones only, minus some. V and J calls and clone size are copied from that table; D and trimming were computed from the DNA. The sample lists roughly 150,000 clones, around 80% occurring once. Germline loops: CDR1 ENHRY, CDR2 SYGVKD. CDR3 length equals 14 residues. Trimming left V 2 bases short and J 3 bases short, with 10 bases between. The sequencing sample was made of peripheral blood. The chain couples TRBV10-3 to TRBJ1-2; a weak D match, TRBD1 (5 bases). The clonotype comes from a woman in her 70s who had recovered from COVID-19. CDR3 loop: CAISEMGPHYGYTF. CDR3 in DNA: TGTGCCATCAGTGAGATGGGGCCCCACTATGGCTACACCTTC.